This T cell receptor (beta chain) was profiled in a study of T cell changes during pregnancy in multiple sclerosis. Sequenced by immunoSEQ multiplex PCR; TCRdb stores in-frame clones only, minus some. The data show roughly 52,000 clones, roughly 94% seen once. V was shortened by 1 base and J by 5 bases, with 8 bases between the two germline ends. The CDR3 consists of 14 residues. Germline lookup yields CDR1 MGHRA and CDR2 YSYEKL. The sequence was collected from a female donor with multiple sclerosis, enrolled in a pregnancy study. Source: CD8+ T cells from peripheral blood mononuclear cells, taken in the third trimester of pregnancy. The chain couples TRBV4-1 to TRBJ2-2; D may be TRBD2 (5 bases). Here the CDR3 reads CASSQVTGTGELFF. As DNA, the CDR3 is TGCGCCAGCAGCCAAGTAACGGGGACCGGGGAGCTGTTTTTT.